This T cell receptor beta chain was observed in a study of molecular identifiers for immune sequencing clone quantification. Each library that profiled naive CD8 cells came from roughly 20,000 to 1,000,000 sorted cells with 10%, 30% or 50% RNA. TCRdb fed the PCR reads into MiXCR, producing one record per CDR3 protein. The profile covers approximately 630,000 distinct CDR3 sequences, with approximately 24% appearing a single time and about 0.84% taken by the ten largest. This clonotype has ten or more counts. Its antigen is unknown. CDR3 length: 15 residues. V gave up 5 bases and J gave up 7 bases, with 17 bases separating them. Study-wide points: Detectable among about a million naive cells, according to reports, was Jurkat TCR RNA spiked in from one cell. Identical TCR molecules that share a barcode could lead to an underestimation of highly expanded clone sizes. Whereas clones above 20 RNA copies held under 1% of naive-cell molecules, they held over 97% of effector molecules.

This clonotype was obtained from a human donor in good health. Some libraries in this study had Jurkat cell RNA spiked in. The chain recombines TRBV12-3 or TRBV12-4 with TRBJ2-2; D may be TRBD1 (6 bases). Input material: naive CD8+ T cells from blood, with Jurkat cell RNA spiked in. Noted subset: FACS-sorted CD8+CD4-CCR7+CD45RA+ naive T cells. The CDR3 region has the DNA TGTGCCAGCAGTCTCCCCCTGGGGGCCGACGGGGAGCTGTTTTTT. Translating it yields CASSLPLGADGELFF.